The text below deals with one T cell receptor (beta chain). This clone appeared once. Its antigen remains unidentified. No base-level quality is on record; no much larger clone is a single base apart. Between the V and J ends, shortened by 0 bases and 5 bases respectively, the junction contains 10 bases. Via the germline V gene, CDR1 is SGHVS and CDR2 FNYEAQ. The CDR3 measures 14 amino acids from cysteine to phenylalanine. CDR3 DNA only is kept here, 42 bases in frame from base 1. Preparation of the library involved the immunoSEQ multiplex PCR assay. The multiplex PCR relied on a mix of 60 forward primers for TCR Vbeta segments and 13 reverse primers for TCR Jbeta segments. The CDR3 region of rearranged TCR beta genes was amplified from genomic DNA with a multiplex PCR assay. Amplified TCR beta libraries were sequenced as 87-base-pair reads on the Illumina HiSeq System. Per the original workflow: A later analysis counted some 80 million unique TCR beta chains across the 640 or so repertoires, and about 10 million of these chains were shared by at least two donors. Raw reads were error-corrected and collapsed into unique sequences with a nearest-neighbor algorithm that merged closely related sequences to remove PCR and sequencing errors. To assign V, D and J gene segments, CDR3 sequences were aligned to IMGT reference sequences. For a sequence to be retained, a match of at least six nucleotides was required to both a V gene segment and a J gene segment. A rearrangement counted as productive if the CDR3 had no stop codons and remained in frame with V and J, and every other rearrangement counted as non-productive. Following IMGT convention, CDR3 was defined as the stretch from the second conserved V-encoded cysteine up to the conserved J-encoded phenylalanine. In an earlier analysis of some 550 of the donors, sequences lacking an unambiguous match to a single V gene segment were excluded. In an earlier analysis of 587 of the donors, a V segment was called functional when productive rearrangements were above 56.7%, and segregating when the standard deviation between donors exceeded 5%. A statistical classification framework was developed to diagnose cytomegalovirus status using the catalog of TCR beta chain sequences. In a later analysis, V and J genes were assigned by comparing TCR nucleotide sequences against IMGT/GENE-DB human TR gene sequences. A later analysis assigned CDR3 sequences and most-parsimonious VDJ recombination scenarios with the TCRdist pipeline. A later analysis defined each TCR beta chain by its CDR3 amino acid sequence plus V-gene family, and excluded reads lacking a unique V-gene family. In a later analysis, several hundred highly shared, low-generation-probability nucleotide sequences were removed to address suspected cross-contamination and a sequencing artifact. A later analysis calculated a clonal expansion index for each public chain from normalized within-repertoire ranks of inferred template counts. In a later analysis, generation probabilities were computed using a VDJ recombination model fitted to out-of-frame rearrangements, and the results were checked against IGoR. Hypergeometric tests were used in a later analysis to score TCR-TCR, TCR-HLA and TCR-CMV co-occurrence, with a repertoire-size bias correction applied to the TCR pairs. To estimate false discovery rates, a later analysis permuted the HLA or CMV assignments 20 times. A later analysis grouped co-occurring TCRs with DBSCAN, adding TCRdist sequence similarity when clustering within HLA-allele-positive subsets. Repertoires with fewer than 30,000 or more than 120,000 public chains, plus five repertoires with anomalous nucleotide sharing, were excluded from co-occurrence clustering. What TCRdb holds here is the immuneACCESS table cut down to in-frame rearrangements. Part of the clones is not present; checked against another copy, under half of the missing clones reflect an unresolved V gene, and the others are unexplained. The V and J calls and clone size are taken from that table; D and trimming were inferred from the DNA. The sample contains 190,000 or so clones, 80% of them found a single time. The top ten constitute 0.65% to 0.75% of the sample.

The cohort consisted of hundreds of healthy bone marrow donors. All cohort members were sampled while nominally healthy, although unrecorded immune exposures were likely present. The donor tested CMV seronegative and was one of the 352 seronegative cohort members. Each donor provided a peripheral blood sample, and peripheral blood mononuclear cells were used for TCR beta sequencing. The Qiagen DNeasy Blood Extraction Kit was used to extract genomic DNA from the blood cell samples. The data originate from a study of cytomegalovirus exposure and HLA in healthy donors (dated by TCRdb to about 2017). Describing the broader study: An earlier analysis of roughly 570 of the donors reported under 300 Gb of sequence data and some 110 million unique TCR beta sequences obtained from about 179 million T cells. A later analysis re-examined previously published TCR beta repertoires from more than 650 donors and added high-resolution HLA genotyping to investigate patterns of TCR occurrence. On average, around 230,000 unique TCR beta nucleotide sequences were sequenced per donor among a few hundred genotyped donors of the cohort, with 15% to 20% of those sequences being non-productive. A few DR-DQ haplotypes were handled as single units for association and clustering because linkage in the cohort was strong. All discovery cohort repertoires had been generated using a single sequencing platform. The study profiled the T cell repertoires of around 700 subjects by immunosequencing and related them to cytomegalovirus serostatus. Genome-wide SNP genotypes for about 55% of the roughly 670 donors were used in a later genetic analysis, which treated that subset as a discovery cohort. An early release covering some 640 HLA-typed donors comprised 250 to 350 gigabases of sequencing data and tens of millions of unique TCR sequences. Donor age, sex, ethnicity and CMV serostatus were compiled together with the repertoire data. The aim of the study was to test whether cataloging public T cell receptors could identify signatures of past pathogen exposure. In addition to the first cohort of 650 to 750 subjects, a separate validation cohort of under 150 different subjects was used. An earlier analysis of approximately 630 of the donors applied high-throughput TCR beta sequencing to assess whether each TCR beta V gene segment acted as functional or pseudogenic. Among the roughly 400 genotyped donors, under 90% belonged to the genetic ancestry cluster associated with self-reported Caucasian donors. Class I and class II HLA loci were covered by the typing at four-digit resolution. The later analysis used no new phenotypic data to find candidate immune exposures, relying instead on TCR beta sequences and their occurrence across donors. To predict cytomegalovirus infection status, the study brought together high-throughput TCR immunosequencing, statistical association of individual TCRs with disease status, and machine learning. Typing coverage varied by locus: roughly 620-630 donors for A, B, C, DRB1 and DQB1; roughly 510 for DQA1; approximately 570 for DPA1; approximately 470 for DPB1.

General conclusions and limits of the study: Several of the top co-occurrence clusters appeared to be linked to parvovirus B19, influenza, CMV and Epstein-Barr virus, according to a later analysis. For the cohort, immune exposure information was limited to CMV serostatus. Some IMGT-functional V segments, including TRBV6-2 and TRBV6-3, could not be told apart with the 87-base-pair reads, so those segments were excluded. Across donors, most TCR sequences were observed very rarely, whereas some public TCRs were present in many individuals. An association between a missense DCLRE1C variant and V-gene and J-gene trimming of TCR beta chains was found in a later genetic analysis and replicated in an independent cohort. Strong co-occurrence of HLA alleles, especially DR and DQ, made assigning TCR associations to individual alleles difficult. The study listed approximately 160 TCR beta chains as associated with cytomegalovirus. Three of the identified cytomegalovirus-associated TCR beta chains were confirmed in vitro to be specific for cytomegalovirus antigens. In both the original and validation cohorts, the classifier was reported to diagnose cytomegalovirus status with high specificity and sensitivity. A group of highly shared sequence variants was considered likely to be a technical artifact of the sequencing pipeline. This cohort had only TCR beta chains sequenced, and the lack of alpha or paired-chain data limited which features could be detected. In an earlier analysis of 587 of the donors, most TCR beta V segments appeared in productive rearrangements about 87% or about 30% of the time, broadly matching IMGT annotations. Linkage disequilibrium might explain the correlated functional status among segregating V segments, but an unknown experimental factor could not be ruled out. A further reported finding was that TCR beta sequences accurately predicted the HLA-A and HLA-B alleles for most subjects in the first cohort. Roughly uniform sequencing depth across donors was assumed in presence/absence analyses, although this assumption may not hold. In a later genetic analysis, fewer N-insertions in productive TCRs were reported among donors in an Asian-associated ancestry cluster than the 666-donor mean. The authors suggested that the approach could potentially be generalized to other disease states and immunological phenotypes. In a later analysis, 15,000 to 20,000 TCR beta sequences were associated with specific HLA alleles at a false discovery rate of 0.05. Because counts were too low, about 17 rarely observed V segments, including chromosome 9 orphons, were excluded from the earlier analysis of fewer than 650 of the donors. In a later analysis, TCR association rates were found to vary across HLA loci, with the most associated TCRs seen for DRB1 alleles and the fewest for HLA-C alleles. In a later analysis, most CMV-associated TCR beta chains were found to appear HLA-restricted, with HLA associations seemingly driven largely by CMV exposure. A later analysis found that HLA-associated TCR beta chains were more clonally expanded and had lower generation probabilities than equally common non-associated chains. HLA typing was unavailable for some donors at each locus, so association tests used only the typed subset.

The V and J genes are TRBV7-6 and TRBJ1-1, with the identity of the D gene unclear. The sequence was collected from a boy between 10 and 17 years old in good health and CMV-seronegative. The specimen was PBMCs. CDR3 loop: CASSLANGGTEAFF. The DNA is TGTGCCAGCAGCTTAGCGAACGGAGGTACTGAAGCTTTCTTT.